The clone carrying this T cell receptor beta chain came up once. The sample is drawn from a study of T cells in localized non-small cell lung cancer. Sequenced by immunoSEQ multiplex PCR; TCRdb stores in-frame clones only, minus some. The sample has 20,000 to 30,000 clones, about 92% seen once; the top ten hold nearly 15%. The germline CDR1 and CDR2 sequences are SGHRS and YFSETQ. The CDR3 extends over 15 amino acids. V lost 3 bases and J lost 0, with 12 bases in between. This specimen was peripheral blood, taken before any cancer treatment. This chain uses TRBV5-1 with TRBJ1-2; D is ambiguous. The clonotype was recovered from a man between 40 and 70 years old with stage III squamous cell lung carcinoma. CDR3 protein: CASSSHGETNYGYTF. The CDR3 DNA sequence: TGCGCCAGCAGCTCCCATGGGGAAACTAACTATGGCTACACCTTC.